This T cell receptor beta chain was recovered during a study of shared clonotypes between healthy human individuals. Deep was the level at which the assay was run. The data were produced by immunoSEQ multiplex PCR, yet TCRdb's version contains in-frame clones alone and is incomplete. The sample shows about 500,000 clones, roughly three quarters of them seen only once. The germline gives CDR1 SGHVS, CDR2 FQNEAQ. V was cut by 3 bases and J by 2 bases, with 9 bases left in between. The CDR3 has 14 amino acids. The rearrangement joins TRBV7-8 to TRBJ2-3, with TRBD2 as a possible D gene (5 bases). This receptor was taken from a middle-aged woman in good health. Some clones in this sample may be carry-over from other donors' samples. Sequencing used PBMCs. The CDR3 region has the DNA TGTGCCAGCAGCTTTGCCCGGGACACAGATACGCAGTATTTT. Protein sequence: CASSFARDTDTQYF. The whole variable domain, remainder taken from reference TRBV7-8 and TRBJ2-3, is GAGVSQSPRYKVAKRGQDVALRCDPISGHVSLFWYQQALGQGPEFLTYFQNEAQLDKSGLPSDRFFAERPEGSVSTLKIQRTQQEDSAVYLCASSFARDTDTQYFGPGTRLTVL.